A single sample gave rise to the 4 T cell receptor beta chains below, sequenced in a study of T cell responses to AZD1222 COVID-19 vaccine. Assay: immunoSEQ multiplex PCR; the TCRdb copy retains only in-frame clones and omits some. The sample lists about 150,000 clones; about 94% were seen once. The material was peripheral blood, obtained on day 0 of AZD1222 vaccination. Receptors were obtained from an adult in good health.

This CDR3 is CASSESGVRGNTIYF. The CDR3 DNA reads TGTGCCAGCAGTGAATCGGGGGTTCGGGGAAACACCATATATTTT. The chain employs TRBV25-1 and TRBJ1-3, with D tentatively TRBD1 (5 bases). The V end was cut by 1 base, the J end by 4 bases, with 11 bases between. The germline V gene encodes CDR1 MGHDK and CDR2 SYGVNS. CDR3 size: 15 residues.

V gene TRBV29-1 combines with J gene TRBJ2-3; D possibly corresponds to TRBD2 (7 bases). The CDR3 length is 15 residues. Trimming cost V 7 bases and J 0 bases, with 17 bases left between them. Germline CDR1 reads SQVTM; CDR2 reads ANQGSEA. CDR3 residues: CSARGGGISTDTQYF. In nucleotides, the CDR3 is TGCAGCGCTCGAGGGGGGGGAATAAGCACAGATACGCAGTATTTT.

This clone showed up just once. The CDR3 here is CASSPIRGAGNTIYF. The CDR3, as DNA: TGTGCCAGCTCACCGATAAGGGGAGCAGGAAACACCATATATTTT. The chain employs TRBV18 and TRBJ1-3; perhaps TRBD1 as D (5 bases). This CDR3 has 15 residues. CDR1 KGHSH and CDR2 LQKENI come from the germline V gene. The ends were cut back, 3 bases at V and 4 bases at J, with 13 bases in the middle.

Here the CDR3 reads CASSQLGGRAENEQFF. The CDR3 coding sequence is TGTGCCAGCAGCCAATTAGGCGGGAGGGCTGAGAATGAGCAGTTCTTC. The genes are TRBV3-1 (or the pseudogene TRBV3-2) and TRBJ2-1; 9 nucleotides agree with TRBD2. Germline V lookup: CDR1 LGHDT, CDR2 YNNKEL (reference sequence). Trimming removed 2 bases from V and 7 bases from J; junction bases left unmatched: 9. This CDR3 contains 16 residues.